Sequencing of this T cell receptor (beta chain) was carried out in a study of identical twins. Study-level points and caveats: A partial confounding effect on zero-insertion analyses could come from invariant MAIT and iNKT cells.

A remark on this clonotype: Its antigen is currently unknown.

Trimming shortened V by 0 bases and J by 3 bases, and 13 bases separated the two germline ends. The germline V gene encodes CDR1 SGHRS and CDR2 YFSETQ. This CDR3 region has 15 residues. Addition of a universal primer site occurred through template switching, and cDNA carried unique molecular identifiers. TCRdb processed the 5' RACE reads anew with MiXCR; each CDR3 protein has one entry. Of about 190,000 distinct CDR3 sequences listed, roughly 15% are singletons. This same sample was also part of a study on T cells expressing NK-cell markers. That work states: Several experiments added an anti-gamma-delta TCR antibody to sort only alpha-beta TCR T cells. In a group of several donors, dominant NKG2C+ clonotypes represented roughly 1.0-7.0% of CD8+ T cells.

The chain employs TRBV5-1 and TRBJ2-7; D tentatively fits TRBD1 or TRBD2 (5 bases each). This receptor was obtained from a woman younger than 30 in good health. Sequencing was carried out using CD8+ T cells sorted from blood. CDR3 sequence: CASSLAEGFVYEQYF. In nucleotides, the CDR3 is TGCGCCAGCAGCTTGGCCGAGGGGTTCGTCTACGAGCAGTACTTC.